This T cell receptor (beta chain) was recorded in a study of Ad26.COV2.S vaccination and SARS-CoV-2 variants. Looking at the study overall: Ad26.COV2.S, an intramuscular injection, was given once or twice 56 days apart.

TCRdb's copy holds only in-frame clones and misses some; the assay was immunoSEQ multiplex PCR. The sample lists around 350,000 clones; approximately 84% were seen once. Germline values: CDR1 SGHTS, CDR2 YDEGEE. Unmatched junction bases numbered 8, after V lost 4 bases and J lost 1 base. The CDR3 covers 16 residues. Indicated treatment: around 19 received Ad26.COV2.S at low or high dose, single or two shots; 5 received placebo; per-sample allocation not given. Samples were taken on day 63 after the first vaccine or placebo injection. The sequence was obtained from a person aged 18-65 years who received the Ad26.COV2.S COVID-19 vaccine or a placebo. This specimen was peripheral blood, taken in a trial of Ad26.COV2.S vaccine versus placebo. The V and J genes are TRBV5-8 and TRBJ2-5; TRBD1 matches 9 bases. The CDR3 nucleotides are TGTGCCAGCAGCCAGGGACAGGGTACAGGCCAAGAGACCCAGTACTTC. It is translated as CASSQGQGTGQETQYF.